This T cell receptor (beta chain) was profiled in a study of cytomegalovirus exposure and HLA in healthy donors. Whole-study results and caveats: Another analysis was done later, and it associated roughly 15,000 TCR beta sequences with HLA alleles at 0.05 false discovery rate. The authors enumerated 180 or so TCR beta chains as linked to cytomegalovirus.

PCR involved 60 Vbeta and 13 Jbeta primers. Per the study methods: Among the unique TCR beta chains that a later analysis counted, about 84 million in all, roughly 11 million were shared. Sequenced by immunoSEQ multiplex PCR; TCRdb stores in-frame clones only, minus some. The DNA was the basis for D and trimming; V, J and clone size are from that table. The table shows 150,000 to 200,000 clones, with about 85% occurring only once. A remark on this clone: No antigen is known for it.

Per the germline V gene, CDR1 is KGHSH and CDR2 is LQKENI. Trimming left V 6 bases short and J 6 bases short, with 15 bases between. The CDR3 sequence is 14 residues long. Nominally healthy donors provided the samples, though records likely missed some immune exposures. The chain employs TRBV18 and TRBJ2-1; tentative D call: TRBD1 (6 bases). Sequences were obtained from PBMCs. This clonotype was obtained from a male donor in good health and CMV-seropositive. CDR3 in amino acids: CASSLQGSGNEQFF. Here the CDR3 DNA reads TGTGCCAGCTCGCTTCAGGGGTCTGGCAATGAGCAGTTCTTC. Based on the CDR3 plus reference TRBV18 and TRBJ2-1, the full variable domain is NAGVMQNPRHLVRRRGQEARLRCSPMKGHSHVYWYRQLPEEGLKFMVYLQKENIIDESGMPKERFSAEFPKEGPSILRIQQVVRGDSAAYFCASSLQGSGNEQFFGPGTRLTVL.